These T cell receptor beta chains were read from a single sample in a study of cytomegalovirus exposure and HLA in healthy donors. TCRdb keeps only in-frame clones here, not all; method: immunoSEQ multiplex PCR. Of about 190,000 clones listed, 84% are singletons. Sequencing used PBMCs. Every receptor here comes from a woman aged 45-59 years in good health and CMV-seropositive. The CDR3 runs from the conserved cysteine through the conserved F or W. Each record gives: V gene, J gene, D gene, clone size, CDR3 DNA, CDR3 protein. D genes are given only for firm matches. Where a row states a size, it is once, few, many or the class of an expanded clone; other rows omit it.

TRBV30,TRBJ2-2,NA,NA,TGTGCCACCAAACCCTCAAATACACACACCGGGGAGCTGTTTTTT,CATKPSNTHTGELFF
TRBV15,TRBJ2-5,TRBD1,NA,TGTGCCACCAGCAGAAGGGGGCTGGAGACCCAGTACTTC,CATSRRGLETQYF
TRBV6-1,TRBJ1-5,NA,NA,TGTGCCAGCAGTATTACAGGGCGTCAGCCCCAGCATTTT,CASSITGRQPQHF
TRBV5-1,TRBJ1-6,NA,NA,TGCGCCAGCAGCTTGGACAGGGCGAATTCACCCCTCCACTTT,CASSLDRANSPLHF
TRBV19,TRBJ2-2,NA,NA,TGTGCCAGTAGTAAACTTGGACAGCACACCGGGGAGCTGTTTTTT,CASSKLGQHTGELFF
TRBV5-6,TRBJ1-4,TRBD1,NA,TGTGCCAGCAGCATAGCGGGACAGCGCGGTGAAAAACTGTTTTTT,CASSIAGQRGEKLFF
TRBV4-3,TRBJ1-4,TRBD1,once,TGCGCCAGCAGCCAAGCCGGGACAGGGGTTGATGGACATGAAAAACTGTTTTTT,CASSQAGTGVDGHEKLFF
TRBV27,TRBJ1-4,NA,few,TGTGCCAGCAGTTTAAGCCTTAGGAGGGAACTGTTTTTT,CASSLSLRRELFF
TRBV7-3,TRBJ2-3,NA,once,TGTGCCAGCAGCTTAAGACTCGGGGATTTGGATACGCAGTATTTT,CASSLRLGDLDTQYF
TRBV6-6,TRBJ1-1,NA,few,TGTGCCAGCAATGCGGGGGGCCTGAACACTGAAGCTTTCTTT,CASNAGGLNTEAFF